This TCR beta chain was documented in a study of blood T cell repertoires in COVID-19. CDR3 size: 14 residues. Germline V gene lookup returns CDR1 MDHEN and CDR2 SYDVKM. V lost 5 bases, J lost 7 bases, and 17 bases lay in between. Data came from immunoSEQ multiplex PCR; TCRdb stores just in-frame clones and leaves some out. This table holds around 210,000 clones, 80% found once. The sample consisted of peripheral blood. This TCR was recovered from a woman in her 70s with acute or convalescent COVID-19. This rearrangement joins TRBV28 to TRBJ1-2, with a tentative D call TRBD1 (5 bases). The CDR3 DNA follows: TGTGCCAGCAGTGGACCGGCCCCCGGGGGTGGCTACACCTTC. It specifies CASSGPAPGGGYTF.